This T cell receptor (delta chain) was retrieved from a study of γδ T cells in repeated Plasmodium falciparum infection. Study context: Age- and gender-matched Australian children served as comparison for malaria-exposed Malian children.

Flow sorting of PBMC yielded separate Vgamma9/Vdelta2+ and Vdelta2-negative gammadelta T cell populations for bulk repertoire analysis. Looked up from germline, CDR1 is GEAIGNYY and CDR2 is EKD. The CDR3 extends over 18 amino acids. TCRdb repeated clone calling on the multiplex PCR reads with CATT. Seen here are tens of thousands of delta-chain clones, around 2% observed once, and the top ten hold less than 30%. This clone was picked up many times. Only one base separates this from a far larger clonotype, so it likely reflects a read error. The sample carries other DNA sequences with the same CDR3. The receptor was derived from a pool of human donors (malaria-infected and uninfected, not separated). The genes are TRDV2 and TRDJ1; 7 bases align to TRDD3. The sample comprised gamma-delta T cells from blood. The CDR3 reads CACDLLGWGTPYTDKLIF. The CDR3 DNA follows: TGTGCCTGTGACTTATTAGGGTGGGGGACCCCGTACACCGACAAACTCATCTTT.